These 28 T cell receptor beta chains were all obtained from the same sample, sequenced in a study of blood T cell repertoires in COVID-19. Produced via immunoSEQ multiplex PCR; TCRdb's table is partial and in-frame only. The repertoire holds around 360,000 clones, with around 87% as singletons. The sample taken for sequencing was peripheral blood. The receptor set was obtained from a woman younger than 45 with COVID-19, enrolled during active disease.

This chain joins TRBV27 and TRBJ2-7, with 7 bases that match TRBD1. V lost 4 bases to trimming and J lost 3 bases; unmatched junction nucleotides: 3. The germline V gene has CDR1 MNHEY and CDR2 SMNVEV (reference sequence). This CDR3 comprises 13 residues. The CDR3: CASSSWTGYEQYF. CDR3 in DNA: TGTGCCAGCAGTTCCTGGACAGGCTACGAGCAGTACTTC.

Only one count was recorded for this clone. The gene calls are TRBV19 and TRBJ2-3, with D perhaps matching TRBD1 (6 bases). The V gene's germline CDR1 is LNHDA and CDR2 SQIVND (reference sequence). Trimming removed 6 bases at V and 0 bases at J, with 19 bases between. The CDR3 length is 17 residues. Written as DNA, the CDR3 is TGTGCCAGTAGCTGGACCGGGACAACCATTAGCACAGATACGCAGTATTTT. Encoded protein: CASSWTGTTISTDTQYF.

The chain links TRBV5-1 to TRBJ1-5, with unresolved D. This CDR3 has 14 residues. Trimming cost V 5 bases and J 1 base, with 10 bases left between them. CDR1 SGHRS and CDR2 YFSETQ come from the germline V gene. For the CDR3, the DNA is TGCGCCAGCAGTCTCGACGGGAGCAATCAGCCCCAGCATTTT. This translates into CASSLDGSNQPQHF.

J is TRBJ2-3 and V is TRBV1; no DNA check was done on the table's D call, TRBD2. TRBV1 is given as a pseudogene. The CDR3 spans 16 residues. The CDR3 DNA is TGCACCAGCAGGACGGGACTAGCGAGGTACACAGATACGCAGTATTTT. Its protein product is CTSRTGLARYTDTQYF.

The chain uses TRBV5-1 and TRBJ2-3; tentative D call: TRBD1 (5 bases). CDR3 length: 14 residues. Germline V CDR1 and CDR2: SGHRS, YFSETQ. Trimming left V 5 bases short and J 4 bases short, with 14 bases between. CDR3 sequence reads: CASRVAGKADTQYF. In DNA, the CDR3 is TGCGCCAGCAGGGTGGCAGGGAAGGCAGATACGCAGTATTTT.

The rearrangement uses TRBV2 and TRBJ1-3; D is unclear. V lost 4 bases and J 2 bases, leaving 6 bases between the germline ends. Germline CDR1 SNHLY, CDR2 FYNNEI. The CDR3 length is 13 residues. In DNA form, the CDR3 reads TGTGCCAGCAGTGGAGAGGCTGGAAACACCATATATTTT. Amino acid sequence: CASSGEAGNTIYF.

The rearrangement joins TRBV6-2 or TRBV6-3 to TRBJ2-2, with D possibly being TRBD1 (6 bases). The germline CDR1 and CDR2 sequences are MNHEY and SVGEGT. V was cut by 2 bases and J by 0 bases, with 10 bases left in between. This CDR3 comprises 16 residues. The CDR3 DNA sequence: TGTGCCAGCAGTTACGGGACACCAACGAACACCGGGGAGCTGTTTTTT. Translation: CASSYGTPTNTGELFF.

This chain uses TRBV9 with TRBJ2-7, with D perhaps matching TRBD2 (5 bases). This CDR3 region has 16 residues. Trimming stripped 0 bases from V and 3 bases from J, with 16 bases between. The V gene's germline CDR1 is SGDLS and CDR2 YYNGEE. The CDR3 protein is CASSVGGQAGVYEQYF. CDR3 nucleotides: TGTGCCAGCAGCGTAGGAGGGCAGGCCGGGGTCTACGAGCAGTACTTC.

This clone was detected only a few times. CDR3 in amino acids: CASRPRGGNEQFF. The DNA for the CDR3 is TGTGCCAGCAGGCCCCGAGGTGGCAATGAGCAGTTCTTC. V usage is TRBV6-5 and J usage is TRBJ2-1; D gene unclear. The length of the CDR3 is 13 residues. V dropped 6 bases and J dropped 6 bases, with 12 bases sitting between them. CDR1 and CDR2 from the germline V gene are MNHEY and SVGAGI.

The rearrangement uses TRBV13 and TRBJ1-4, with 8 bases that match TRBD1. The CDR3 length is 14 residues. Germline CDR1 is PRHDT and CDR2 is FYEKMQ (reference sequence). V shed 5 bases and J 7 bases; nucleotides not matched to a gene: 6. In DNA form, the CDR3 reads TGTGCCAGCAGCCCGGACAGGGTGGGTGAAAAACTGTTTTTT. It translates to CASSPDRVGEKLFF.

Only one count was recorded for this clone. The V and J genes are TRBV2 and TRBJ2-3, with D possibly TRBD1 on 6 matching bases. Germline V gene sequence: CDR1 SNHLY, CDR2 FYNNEI. This CDR3 region has 14 residues. Trimming shortened V by 5 bases and J by 0 bases, and 9 bases separated the two germline ends. CDR3 nucleotides: TGTGCCAGCAGTTTGGACAGCAGCACAGATACGCAGTATTTT. As protein: CASSLDSSTDTQYF. The entire variable domain, with the rest obtained from reference TRBV2 and TRBJ2-3, is as follows: EPEVTQTPSHQVTQMGQEVILRCVPISNHLYFYWYRQILGQKVEFLVSFYNNEISEKSEIFDDQFSVERPDGSNFTLKIRSTKLEDSAMYFCASSLDSSTDTQYFGPGTRLTVL.

The chain joins TRBV18 to TRBJ2-2; 7 bases fit TRBD1. V trimming: 0 bases; J trimming: 0 bases; junction bases outside the gene matches: 4. The CDR3 has 17 amino acids. CDR1 KGHSH and CDR2 LQKENI come from the germline V gene. CDR3 in DNA: TGTGCCAGCTCACCACCGGGACAGACGGCGAACACCGGGGAGCTGTTTTTT. Translation: CASSPPGQTANTGELFF.

The chain has TRBV11-2 and TRBJ1-4, with 11 bases identical to TRBD1. There are 14 residues in the CDR3. With V trimmed by 5 bases and J by 10 bases, 6 bases remained unmatched. CDR1 and CDR2 from the germline V gene are SGHAT and FQNNGV. The CDR3 coding sequence is TGTGCCAGCAGCCGCGGACAGGGGGCGAGAAAACTGTTTTTT. Protein sequence: CASSRGQGARKLFF.

This chain joins TRBV11-2 and TRBJ1-5, with D possibly matching TRBD1 (5 bases). V lost 1 base to trimming and J lost 6 bases, with 13 bases between them. Germline V gives CDR1 SGHAT, CDR2 FQNNGV. CDR3 length equals 15 residues. The CDR3 nucleotides are TGTGCCAGCAGCTTAGCCCCAGGGTCAGGTCAGCCCCAGCATTTT. Translating gives CASSLAPGSGQPQHF.

A word on this clone: Its ends do not fully match the called genes, so a read error is possible. DNA of the CDR3: TGTGCCAGCAGCTCGGGTAGCGGGAGCGGCTCCTCCGAGCAGTACTTC. It codes for CASSSGSGSGSSEQYF. The chain recombines TRBV11-3 with TRBJ2-7, with 9 bases lining up with TRBD2. Germline V gene lookup returns CDR1 SGHNT and CDR2 YENEEA. This CDR3 has 16 residues.

The chain couples TRBV6-8 to TRBJ2-7; the D gene is possibly TRBD1 (5 bases). CDR1 is MNHGY and CDR2 is SAAAGT in the germline V gene. The germline V and J ends were trimmed by 6 bases and 0 bases, with 12 bases remaining between them. CDR3 length equals 14 residues. CDR3 sequence reads: CASSPDSTSYEQYF. Written as DNA, the CDR3 is TGTGCCAGCAGCCCTGACAGTACCTCCTACGAGCAGTACTTC.

V and J are TRBV4-1 and TRBJ2-1; TRBD2 is a possible D gene (6 bases). The CDR3 extends over 16 amino acids. The V gene lost 1 base and the J gene lost 5 bases, with 15 bases spanning the gap. Germline CDR1 is MGHRA and CDR2 is YSYEKL. DNA of the CDR3: TGCGCCAGCAGCCAAGTAGCGGCTCCGGTCAACAATGAGCAGTTCTTC. Protein: CASSQVAAPVNNEQFF.

The V call is TRBV7-9, the J call TRBJ2-4; 9 bases line up with TRBD2. V lost 5 bases, J lost 0 bases, and 8 bases stayed unmatched. This CDR3 is 17 amino acids long. Germline-derived CDR1 and CDR2 are SEHNR and FQNEAQ (reference sequence). This CDR3 is CASSPSGGRGAKNIQYF. In DNA form, the CDR3 reads TGTGCCAGCAGCCCTTCGGGCGGGAGGGGAGCCAAAAACATTCAGTACTTC.

This rearrangement joins TRBV28 to TRBJ1-5; TRBD1 is a possible D gene (5 bases). This CDR3 has 12 residues. The germline CDR1 and CDR2 sequences are MDHEN and SYDVKM. V was clipped by 4 bases and J by 11 bases, with 12 bases between them. CDR3 in amino acids: CASSSGFEAQHF. The CDR3 bases are TGTGCCAGCAGTTCAGGGTTCGAAGCCCAGCATTTT.

The chain uses TRBV6-5 and TRBJ2-1, with a weak D call TRBD2 (6 bases). CDR3 size: 14 residues. Germline CDR1 and CDR2: MNHEY and SVGAGI. The germline V and J ends were trimmed by 5 bases and 6 bases, with 14 bases remaining between them. CDR3 protein: CASSRPGAANEQFF. The CDR3 coding sequence is TGTGCCAGCAGTAGGCCGGGAGCTGCCAATGAGCAGTTCTTC.

The chain employs TRBV19 and TRBJ2-1; 8 positions agree with TRBD1. The CDR3 length is 13 residues. V dropped 10 bases and J dropped 6; count of bases not matched to a gene: 8. Germline-derived CDR1 and CDR2 are LNHDA and SQIVND (reference sequence). This chain's CDR3 is CATTGGSGNEQFF. The CDR3 DNA is TGTGCCACCACAGGGGGGTCGGGCAATGAGCAGTTCTTC.

V gene TRBV28 combines with J gene TRBJ2-3; D is ambiguous. V was pared by 6 bases and J by 2 bases, with 12 bases between. The CDR3 has 14 amino acids. The V gene's germline CDR1 is MDHEN and CDR2 SYDVKM. The chain's CDR3 is CASSPSGPTDTQYF. For the CDR3, the DNA is TGTGCCAGCAGCCCCTCTGGGCCCACAGATACGCAGTATTTT. Looking up the rest from reference TRBV28 and TRBJ2-3 gives the full variable domain: DVKVTQSSRYLVKRTGEKVFLECVQDMDHENMFWYRQDPGLGLRLIYFSYDVKMKEKGDIPEGYSVSREKKERFSLILESASTNQTSMYLCASSPSGPTDTQYFGPGTRLTVL.

The J gene is TRBJ2-1, the V gene TRBV11-2; TRBD2 might be the D (6 bases). The CDR3 has 15 amino acids. V gave up 3 bases and J gave up 4 bases, with 13 bases separating them. Looked up from germline, CDR1 is SGHAT and CDR2 is FQNNGV. For the CDR3, the DNA is TGTGCCAGCAGCTTGGAGAATAGCGGTTACAATGAGCAGTTCTTC. As protein: CASSLENSGYNEQFF.

CDR3 bases: TGCGCCAGCAGCCAGGTGACTAGCGGGAGCAATGAGCAGTTCTTC. Translating gives CASSQVTSGSNEQFF. This chain links TRBV4-1 with TRBJ2-1, with 12 nucleotides matching TRBD2. The CDR3 sequence is 15 residues long. The V segment lost 3 bases and the J segment 6 bases; nucleotides outside the gene matches: 3. Germline CDR1 and CDR2: MGHRA and YSYEKL.

V usage is TRBV18 and J usage is TRBJ2-1; a weak D match, TRBD2 (5 bases). This CDR3 has 13 amino acids. Germline CDR1 KGHSH, CDR2 LQKENI. Deletions cut 2 bases from V and 6 bases from J, with 8 bases between. In DNA, the CDR3 is TGTGCCAGCTCACCAGATCGGGGCAATGAGCAGTTCTTC. Translated, it gives CASSPDRGNEQFF. Drawing the rest from reference TRBV18 and TRBJ2-1, the complete variable domain is NAGVMQNPRHLVRRRGQEARLRCSPMKGHSHVYWYRQLPEEGLKFMVYLQKENIIDESGMPKERFSAEFPKEGPSILRIQQVVRGDSAAYFCASSPDRGNEQFFGPGTRLTVL.

This clone was detected only a few times. This chain uses TRBV19 with TRBJ1-5, with a possible D match to TRBD1 (5 bases). The CDR3 runs to 14 residues. Germline values: CDR1 LNHDA, CDR2 SQIVND (reference sequence). The V end lost 7 bases, the J end lost 0 bases, and 10 bases lay between the germline ends. DNA for the CDR3: TGTGCCAGTATGGGGGGAGCTAGCAATCAGCCCCAGCATTTT. Translation gives CASMGGASNQPQHF.

As concerns this clone: Compared with germline, one end of the junction differs, possibly owing to a read error. At the DNA level, this CDR3 is encoded by other sequences in the same sample as well. The chain joins TRBV29-1 to TRBJ2-7; TRBD1 agrees at 7 bases. Per germline, CDR1 SQVTM and CDR2 ANQGSEA. The CDR3 covers 13 residues. The DNA for the CDR3 is TGCAGCGTTGCTCAGGGGGAACCCTACGAGCAATACTTC. Translating it yields CSVAQGEPYEQYF.

J is TRBJ2-7 and V is TRBV4-1, with D maybe TRBD2 (5 bases). Germline lookup yields CDR1 MGHRA and CDR2 YSYEKL. The V gene lost 3 bases and the J gene lost 6 bases, with 15 bases spanning the gap. This CDR3 contains 14 residues. CDR3 region: CASSHPQRRGEQYF. In DNA, the CDR3 is TGCGCCAGCAGCCACCCCCAGCGCCGGGGCGAGCAGTACTTC.